The 24 T cell receptor beta chains reported below all come from one sample, sequenced in a study of regulatory T cells in long-lasting Graves disease (dated by TCRdb to the early 2020s). The time point label here, explained by the study, means: persistent/refractory GD, antithyroid drugs over 5 years with positive TRAb. For both TCR sequencing and RNA sequencing, RNA was extracted from PBMCs in TRIzol. Library generation was performed with multiplex PCR. The sequencer was an Illumina HiSeq 4000. To build TCR beta libraries, CDR3 regions were amplified by Arm-PCR using iRepertoire HTBI primers. TCRdb reanalyzed the raw reads on its own, using fastp at Q25 for trimming and MiXCR for clone calling, and kept in-frame beta chains. A single entry per CDR3 protein holds the most common genes and DNA from its merged rows. Counted in this sample were 650,000 to 700,000 distinct CDR3 sequences; approximately 31% of them appeared once. The ten top clones hold 42% of the sample.

Here the sequenced sample was peripheral blood mononuclear cells (PBMCs), taken when the disease was refractory, from a patient treated with antithyroid drugs. The receptor set was obtained from a female donor with Graves disease.

This chain's CDR3 is CASSDGPMEAFF. As DNA, the CDR3 is TGTGCCAGCAGCGACGGACCCATGGAAGCTTTCTTT. The rearrangement uses TRBV7-9 and TRBJ1-1; unclear D gene. The CDR3 is 12 residues long. Looked up from germline, CDR1 is SEHNR and CDR2 is FQNEAQ (reference sequence). The V gene lost 5 bases and the J gene lost 8 bases, with 12 bases spanning the gap.

This clonotype was counted only a few times. The gene calls are TRBV4-1 and TRBJ1-2, with TRBD1 matching 7 bases. With V trimmed by 4 bases and J by 4 bases, 9 bases remained unmatched. The CDR3 totals 15 residues. Per the germline V gene, CDR1 is MGHRA and CDR2 is YSYEKL. CDR3 nucleotides: TGCGCCAGCAGCCCTCCCGTGGGACAGAGCTATGGCTACACCTTC. Translating it yields CASSPPVGQSYGYTF.

The V call is TRBV6-2 or TRBV6-3, the J call TRBJ2-1; 14 bases are shared with TRBD2. The CDR3 has 14 amino acids. Trimming removed 10 bases from V and 9 bases from J; junction bases left unmatched: 8. Per the germline V gene, CDR1 is MNHEY and CDR2 is SVGEGT. Here the CDR3 reads CATETSGRATEQFF. The CDR3 coding sequence is TGTGCCACCGAGACTAGCGGGAGGGCCACTGAGCAGTTCTTC.

This clonotype was picked up a small number of times. Here the CDR3 reads CASSLGSRRSVAEAFF. The CDR3 DNA reads as TGTGCCAGCAGCTTAGGAAGCCGGCGAAGCGTGGCTGAAGCTTTCTTT. The rearrangement joins TRBV5-4 to TRBJ1-1, with D unclear. The germline V and J ends were trimmed by 2 bases and 6 bases, with 20 bases remaining between them. This CDR3 has 16 amino acids. In germline, CDR1 is SGHNT, CDR2 YYREEE (reference sequence).

The chain couples TRBV6-1 to TRBJ2-7; TRBD2 aligns across 12 bases. Germline CDR1 is MNHNS and CDR2 is SASEGT. V dropped 6 bases and J dropped 3; count of bases not matched to a gene: 9. This CDR3 comprises 16 residues. Here the CDR3 DNA reads TGTGCCAGCAGCCCTGGGACTAGCGGGTGGGACTACGAGCAGTACTTC. Translation gives CASSPGTSGWDYEQYF.

This clonotype has more than one count but fewer than ten. The chain employs TRBV30 and TRBJ1-2, with D possibly TRBD1 on 5 matching bases. The CDR3 totals 15 residues. CDR1 is GTSNPN and CDR2 is SVGIG in the germline V gene (reference sequence). Trimming cost V 0 bases and J 6 bases, with 17 bases left between them. The CDR3 DNA reads as TGTGCCTGGAGTGTACCCAATAGACAGTTTGATGGCTACACCTTC. Its translation: CAWSVPNRQFDGYTF.

This clonotype was recorded at least ten times. The chain carries TRBV12-3 or TRBV12-4 and TRBJ2-7; weak D call: TRBD1 (6 bases). This CDR3 has 15 residues. V lost 0 bases and J 5 bases, leaving 14 bases between the germline ends. The CDR3 loop is CASSLAGASPHEQYF. CDR3 DNA sequence: TGTGCCAGCAGTTTAGCGGGGGCTAGTCCCCACGAGCAGTACTTC.

This clonotype has only a few counts. The chain recombines TRBV6-2 or TRBV6-3 with TRBJ1-6; D uncertain. V dropped 2 bases and J dropped 7 bases, with 3 bases sitting between them. This CDR3 is 12 amino acids long. CDR1 is MNHEY and CDR2 is SVGEGT in the germline V gene. CDR3 coding DNA: TGTGCCAGCAGTTACGTGAATTCACCCCTCCACTTT. Its translation: CASSYVNSPLHF.

In this sample, this clonotype turned up a few times. This chain uses TRBV25-1 with TRBJ2-2; D possibly corresponds to TRBD2 (7 bases). V was pared by 7 bases and J by 4 bases, with 16 bases between. The germline CDR1 and CDR2 sequences are MGHDK and SYGVNS. This CDR3 comprises 15 residues. DNA of the CDR3: TGTGCCAGCAAACGTCAGGGGAGGGGCACCGGGGAGCTGTTTTTT. This codes for CASKRQGRGTGELFF.

The genes are TRBV27 and TRBJ2-1; 14 bases fit TRBD2. Germline values: CDR1 MNHEY, CDR2 SMNVEV (reference sequence). This CDR3 is built from 15 residues. J gave up 6 bases and V 7 bases, and 5 bases lay outside the gene matches. This CDR3 is CASIMTSGRANEQFF. Here the CDR3 DNA reads TGTGCCAGCATTATGACTAGCGGGAGGGCCAATGAGCAGTTCTTC.

CDR3 amino acids: CASSYSWDTQYF. The DNA of the CDR3 is TGTGCCAGCAGTTACAGCTGGGATACGCAGTATTTT. The rearrangement joins TRBV6-5 to TRBJ2-3; D is uncertain. From germline, CDR1 is MNHEY and CDR2 SVGAGI. V lost 2 bases and J 6 bases, leaving 6 bases between the germline ends. The CDR3 is 12 amino acids.

The chain is built from TRBV30 and TRBJ1-5, with D unclear. V was clipped by 4 bases and J by 1 base, with 8 bases between them. The CDR3 has 13 residues. CDR1 and CDR2 from the germline V gene are GTSNPN and SVGIG (reference sequence). The CDR3 region has the DNA TGTGCCTGGACATCGGGCAGCAATCAGCCCCAGCATTTT. Translated: CAWTSGSNQPQHF.

Details on this clonotype: A junction end diverges from the germline sequence, so it may reflect a read error. The chain links TRBV6-1 to TRBJ1-5; D is uncertain. Germline V gene data show CDR1 as MNHNS and CDR2 as SASEGT. This CDR3 comprises 14 residues. CDR3 sequence: CASRRTAERQPQRF. CDR3 bases: TGTGCCAGCAGAAGGACTGCCGAGCGCCAGCCCCAGCGTTTT.

J is TRBJ1-1 and V is TRBV12-3 or TRBV12-4; D remains unclear. The ends were cut back, 7 bases at V and 8 bases at J, with 11 bases in the middle. The CDR3 is 11 residues long. CDR3 nucleotides: TGTGCCAGCATCATAGGGCTGGAAGCTTTCTTT. Protein sequence: CASIIGLEAFF.

The V and J genes are TRBV30 and TRBJ1-3, with a weak D call TRBD1 (6 bases). Germline loops: CDR1 GTSNPN, CDR2 SVGIG (reference sequence). Trimming pared 0 bases from V and 8 bases from J, leaving 14 bases between. The CDR3 runs to 14 residues. The CDR3 spells CAWSVFRGEHTIYF. In nucleotides, the CDR3 is TGTGCCTGGAGTGTATTCAGGGGAGAACACACCATATATTTT.

This clonotype was found a few times. This chain uses TRBV7-3 with TRBJ1-1; D not resolved. Between the trimmed V and J ends, which lost 4 bases and 1 base, there was a span of 19 bases. CDR1 and CDR2 (germline): SGHTA, FQGTGA. This CDR3 is built from 17 residues. The CDR3 region is CASSSHPDPTGNTEAFF. The CDR3 bases are TGTGCCAGCAGCTCTCACCCCGACCCTACGGGGAACACTGAAGCTTTCTTT. The full variable domain, with the rest looked up from reference TRBV7-3 and TRBJ1-1, is GAGVSQTPSNKVTEKGKYVELRCDPISGHTALYWYRQSLGQGPEFLIYFQGTGAADDSGLPNDRFFAVRPEGSVSTLKIQRTERGDSAVYLCASSSHPDPTGNTEAFFGQGTRLTVV.

For this clonotype: In this CDR3 the conserved last residue, phenylalanine or tryptophan, is missing, so a read error is likely. V is TRBV16 and J is TRBJ2-7; D is ambiguous. The CDR3 has 13 residues. Germline CDR1 and CDR2: KGHSY and FQNENV. The V and J ends lost 0 bases and 1 base respectively, with 4 bases between them. CDR3 protein: CASSQSESYEQYL. CDR3 DNA sequence: TGTGCCAGCAGCCAATCCGAATCCTACGAGCAGTACCTC.

This clonotype was recorded at least ten times. The V and J genes are TRBV11-2 and TRBJ1-1; D remains ambiguous. The V end was cut by 0 bases, the J end by 6 bases, with 8 bases between. Germline V gene data show CDR1 as SGHAT and CDR2 as FQNNGV. The CDR3 runs to 13 residues. The DNA for the CDR3 is TGTGCCAGCAGCTTAGATTCGCGAGCTGAAGCTTTCTTT. It yields the protein CASSLDSRAEAFF.

This clonotype has more than one count but fewer than ten. V is TRBV5-1 and J is TRBJ2-4; the match to TRBD2 covers 12 bases. CDR3 length equals 16 residues. V gave up 3 bases and J gave up 0 bases; unmatched junction bases: 1. Germline CDR1 reads SGHRS; CDR2 reads YFSETQ. CDR3 DNA: TGCGCCAGCAGCTCGGGACTAGCGGGAGCCAAAAACATTCAGTACTTC. Translated: CASSSGLAGAKNIQYF.

This clonotype turned up a few times. The V call is TRBV5-4, the J call TRBJ1-5; D perhaps matches TRBD1 (6 bases). V lost 3 bases, J lost 3 bases, and 13 bases lay in between. The CDR3 is 15 amino acids. Germline V CDR1 and CDR2: SGHNT, YYREEE (reference sequence). This CDR3 reads CASSWGAGVNQPQHF. The CDR3 region has the DNA TGTGCCAGCAGCTGGGGGGCAGGAGTCAATCAGCCCCAGCATTTT.

This clonotype was observed a few times. CDR3 loop: CASSEKTGGPIGYTF. CDR3 DNA sequence: TGTGCCAGCAGTGAAAAGACAGGGGGACCTATTGGCTACACCTTC. The J gene is TRBJ1-2, the V gene TRBV6-1; 9 bases match TRBD1. V lost 2 bases, J lost 7 bases, and 8 bases stayed unmatched. This CDR3 has 15 amino acids. Per germline, CDR1 MNHNS and CDR2 SASEGT.

The V and J genes are TRBV19 and TRBJ2-5; TRBD2 agrees at 12 bases. CDR3 length equals 16 residues. J gave up 2 bases and V 4 bases, and 5 bases lay outside the gene matches. Germline CDR1 reads LNHDA; CDR2 reads SQIVND (reference sequence). This chain's CDR3 is CASSTRTSGIQETQYF. CDR3 coding DNA: TGTGCCAGTAGTACTAGGACTAGCGGGATTCAAGAGACCCAGTACTTC.

V and J are TRBV7-3 and TRBJ2-4; 7 nucleotides line up with TRBD2. V dropped 2 bases and J dropped 0; count of bases not matched to a gene: 7. The V gene's germline CDR1 is SGHTA and CDR2 FQGTGA. This CDR3 spans 17 amino acids. The CDR3 sequence is CASSLQSGAGAKNIQYF. The CDR3 DNA reads as TGTGCCAGCAGCTTACAGAGCGGGGCTGGAGCCAAAAACATTCAGTACTTC.

Remarks on this clonotype: Mismatch with germline at one junction end may stem from a read error. The V gene is TRBV7-2, the J gene TRBJ2-7; D remains ambiguous. There are 12 residues in the CDR3. Per germline, CDR1 SGHTA and CDR2 FQGNSA. The CDR3 spells CASSLDAYGQYF. The CDR3 region has the DNA TGTGCCAGCAGCCTAGACGCCTACGGGCAGTACTTC.